There are a few counts of the clone carrying this T cell receptor (beta chain). Using immunoSEQ multiplex PCR, the repertoire was profiled, and TCRdb retains in-frame clones only, with some absent. The sample has 55,000 to 65,000 clones, around 92% seen once; the top ten hold around 0.93%. This specimen belongs to a study of T cell changes during pregnancy in multiple sclerosis. This TCR was sampled from a female donor with multiple sclerosis, enrolled in a pregnancy study. The sequenced sample was peripheral blood, obtained in the first trimester of pregnancy.

In nucleotides, the CDR3 is TGTGCCAGCAGCGTAGGGCAAGCTAATGAAAAACTGTTTTTT. Amino acid sequence: CASSVGQANEKLFF. The chain carries TRBV9 and TRBJ1-4; D is ambiguous. The ends were cut back, 0 bases at V and 3 bases at J, with 6 bases in the middle. CDR3 size: 14 residues. Germline V lookup: CDR1 SGDLS, CDR2 YYNGEE.